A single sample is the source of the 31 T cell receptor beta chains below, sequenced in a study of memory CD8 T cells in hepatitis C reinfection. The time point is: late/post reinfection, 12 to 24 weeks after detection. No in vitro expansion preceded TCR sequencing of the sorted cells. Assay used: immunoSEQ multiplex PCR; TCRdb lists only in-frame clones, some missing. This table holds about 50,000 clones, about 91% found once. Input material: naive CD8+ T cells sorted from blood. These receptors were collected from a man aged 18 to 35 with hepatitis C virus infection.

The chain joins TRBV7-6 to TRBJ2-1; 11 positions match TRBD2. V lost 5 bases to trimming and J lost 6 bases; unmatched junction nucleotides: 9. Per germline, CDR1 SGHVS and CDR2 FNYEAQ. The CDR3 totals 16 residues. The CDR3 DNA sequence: TGTGCCAGCAGCCTCCTAGGACTAGCGGGCGGCAATGAGCAGTTCTTC. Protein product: CASSLLGLAGGNEQFF.

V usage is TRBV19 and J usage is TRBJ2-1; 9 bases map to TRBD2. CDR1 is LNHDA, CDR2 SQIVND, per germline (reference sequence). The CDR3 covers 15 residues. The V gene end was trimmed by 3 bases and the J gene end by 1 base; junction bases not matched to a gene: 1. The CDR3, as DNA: TGTGCCAGTAGTATGGCGGGAGGGTCCTACAATGAGCAGTTCTTC. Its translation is CASSMAGGSYNEQFF.

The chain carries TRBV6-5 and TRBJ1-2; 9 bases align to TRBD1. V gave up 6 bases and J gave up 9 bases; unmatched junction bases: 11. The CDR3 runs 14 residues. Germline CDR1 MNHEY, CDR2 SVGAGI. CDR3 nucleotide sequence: TGTGCCAGCAGCACCGGGACAGGGTTATACAGCTACACCTTC. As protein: CASSTGTGLYSYTF.

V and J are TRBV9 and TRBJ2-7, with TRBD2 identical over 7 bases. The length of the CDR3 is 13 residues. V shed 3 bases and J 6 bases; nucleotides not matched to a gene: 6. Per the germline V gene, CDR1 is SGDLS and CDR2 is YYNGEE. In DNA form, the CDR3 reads TGTGCCAGCAGCGCCTCGGGGGAGGGCGAGCAGTACTTC. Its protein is CASSASGEGEQYF. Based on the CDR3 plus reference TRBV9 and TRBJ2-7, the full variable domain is DSGVTQTPKHLITATGQRVTLRCSPRSGDLSVYWYQQSLDQGLQFLIQYYNGEERAKGNILERFSAQQFPDLHSELNLSSLELGDSALYFCASSASGEGEQYFGPGTRLTVT.

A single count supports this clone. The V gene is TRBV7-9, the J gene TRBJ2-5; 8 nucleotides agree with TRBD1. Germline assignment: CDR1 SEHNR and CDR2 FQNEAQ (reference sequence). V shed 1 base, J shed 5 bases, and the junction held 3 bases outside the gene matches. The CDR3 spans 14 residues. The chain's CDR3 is CASSLGRGLETQYF. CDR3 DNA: TGTGCCAGCAGCTTAGGCAGGGGGCTGGAGACCCAGTACTTC.

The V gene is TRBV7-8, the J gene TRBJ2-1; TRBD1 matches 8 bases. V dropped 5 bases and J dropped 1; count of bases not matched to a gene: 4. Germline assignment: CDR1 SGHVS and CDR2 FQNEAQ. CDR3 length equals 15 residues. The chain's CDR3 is CASSQTGESYNEQFF. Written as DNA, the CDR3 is TGTGCCAGCAGCCAGACAGGGGAGTCCTACAATGAGCAGTTCTTC.

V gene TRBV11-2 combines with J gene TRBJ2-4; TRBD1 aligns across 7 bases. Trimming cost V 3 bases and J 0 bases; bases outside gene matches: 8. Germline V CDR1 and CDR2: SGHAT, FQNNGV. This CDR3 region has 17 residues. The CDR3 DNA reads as TGTGCCAGCAGCTTCTCGAGGGGGCTTATAGCCAAAAACATTCAGTACTTC. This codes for CASSFSRGLIAKNIQYF.

CDR3 in DNA: TGTGCCAGCAGTTACTCTAACATTACTCCGACAGGGGGGAATGTTTACACTGAAGCTTTCTTT. It specifies CASSYSNITPTGGNVYTEAFF. V and J are TRBV6-7 and TRBJ1-1, with TRBD1 identical over 9 bases. TRBV6-7 is flagged as an ORF with uncertain function. Unmatched junction bases numbered 20, after V lost 0 bases and J lost 3 bases. CDR3 length equals 21 residues.

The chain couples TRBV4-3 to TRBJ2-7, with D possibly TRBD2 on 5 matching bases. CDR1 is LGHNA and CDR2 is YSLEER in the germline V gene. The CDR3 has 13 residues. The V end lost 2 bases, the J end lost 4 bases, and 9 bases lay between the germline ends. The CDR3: CASSQRGQYEQYV. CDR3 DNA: TGCGCCAGCAGCCAACGGGGTCAGTACGAGCAGTACGTC.

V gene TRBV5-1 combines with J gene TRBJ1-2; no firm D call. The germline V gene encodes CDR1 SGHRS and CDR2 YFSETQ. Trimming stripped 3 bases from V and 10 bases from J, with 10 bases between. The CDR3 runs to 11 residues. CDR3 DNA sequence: TGCGCCAGCAGCTACGGGCGGGACTACACCTTC. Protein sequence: CASSYGRDYTF.

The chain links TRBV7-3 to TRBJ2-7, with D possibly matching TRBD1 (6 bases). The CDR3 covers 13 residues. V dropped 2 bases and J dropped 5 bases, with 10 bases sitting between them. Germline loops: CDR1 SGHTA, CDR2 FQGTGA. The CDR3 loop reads CASSLDQGHEQYF. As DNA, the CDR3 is TGTGCCAGCAGCTTAGATCAGGGGCACGAGCAGTACTTC. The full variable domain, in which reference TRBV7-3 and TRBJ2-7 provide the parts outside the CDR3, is GAGVSQTPSNKVTEKGKYVELRCDPISGHTALYWYRQSLGQGPEFLIYFQGTGAADDSGLPNDRFFAVRPEGSVSTLKIQRTERGDSAVYLCASSLDQGHEQYFGPGTRLTVT.

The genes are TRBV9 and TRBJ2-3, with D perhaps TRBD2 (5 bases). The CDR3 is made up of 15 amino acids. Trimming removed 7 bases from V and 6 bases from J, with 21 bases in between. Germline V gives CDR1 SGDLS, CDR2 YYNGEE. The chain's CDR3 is CASQRGSSRRDTQYF. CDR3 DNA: TGTGCCAGCCAGCGCGGGTCCTCTCGCCGTGATACGCAGTATTTT. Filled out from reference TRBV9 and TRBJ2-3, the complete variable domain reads DSGVTQTPKHLITATGQRVTLRCSPRSGDLSVYWYQQSLDQGLQFLIQYYNGEERAKGNILERFSAQQFPDLHSELNLSSLELGDSALYFCASQRGSSRRDTQYFGPGTRLTVL.

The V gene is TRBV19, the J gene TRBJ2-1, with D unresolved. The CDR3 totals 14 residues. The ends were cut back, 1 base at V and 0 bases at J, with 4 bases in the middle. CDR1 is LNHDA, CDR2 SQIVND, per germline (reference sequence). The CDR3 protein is CASSIGPSYNEQFF. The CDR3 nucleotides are TGTGCCAGTAGTATAGGGCCCTCCTACAATGAGCAGTTCTTC.

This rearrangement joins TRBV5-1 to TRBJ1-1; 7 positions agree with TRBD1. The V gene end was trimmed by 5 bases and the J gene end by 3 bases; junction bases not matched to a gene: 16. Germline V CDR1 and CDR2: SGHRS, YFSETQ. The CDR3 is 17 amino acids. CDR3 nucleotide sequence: TGCGCCAGCAGGTTCGGGATTGACAGGGTCTGGGACACTGAAGCTTTCTTT. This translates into CASRFGIDRVWDTEAFF.

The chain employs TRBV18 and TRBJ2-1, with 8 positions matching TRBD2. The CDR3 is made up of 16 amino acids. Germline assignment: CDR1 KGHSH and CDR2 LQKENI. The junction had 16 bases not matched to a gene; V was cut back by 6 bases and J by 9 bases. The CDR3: CASSPFLKRERGEQFF. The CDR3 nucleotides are TGTGCCAGCTCCCCCTTCCTTAAGCGGGAGAGGGGTGAGCAGTTCTTC.

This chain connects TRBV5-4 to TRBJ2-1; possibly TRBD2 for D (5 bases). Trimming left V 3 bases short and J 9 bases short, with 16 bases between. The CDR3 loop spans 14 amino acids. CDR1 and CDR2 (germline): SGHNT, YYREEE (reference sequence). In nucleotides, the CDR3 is TGTGCCAGCAGCTCTGCGCTTTCGGGATTTGAGCAGTTCTTC. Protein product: CASSSALSGFEQFF.

As DNA, the CDR3 is TGTGCCAGCAGTTTCAGCCCTAGTGGCGAAAAACTGTTTTTT. This sequence encodes CASSFSPSGEKLFF. The rearrangement uses TRBV27 and TRBJ1-4; no clear D gene. Per germline, CDR1 MNHEY and CDR2 SMNVEV (reference sequence). The V end was cut by 3 bases, the J end by 8 bases, with 13 bases between. This CDR3 spans 14 amino acids.

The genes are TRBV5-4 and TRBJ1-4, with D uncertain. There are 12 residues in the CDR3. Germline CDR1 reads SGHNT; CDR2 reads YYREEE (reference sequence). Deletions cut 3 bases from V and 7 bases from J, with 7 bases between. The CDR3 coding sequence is TGTGCCAGCAGCTCGGGAGGTGAAAAACTGTTTTTT. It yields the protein CASSSGGEKLFF.

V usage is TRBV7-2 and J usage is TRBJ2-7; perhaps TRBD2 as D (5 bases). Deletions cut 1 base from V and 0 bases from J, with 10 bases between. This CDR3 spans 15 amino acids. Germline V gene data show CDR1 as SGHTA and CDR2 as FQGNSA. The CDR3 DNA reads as TGTGCCAGCAGCTTAGACTGGACTCCCTCCTACGAGCAGTACTTC. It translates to CASSLDWTPSYEQYF.

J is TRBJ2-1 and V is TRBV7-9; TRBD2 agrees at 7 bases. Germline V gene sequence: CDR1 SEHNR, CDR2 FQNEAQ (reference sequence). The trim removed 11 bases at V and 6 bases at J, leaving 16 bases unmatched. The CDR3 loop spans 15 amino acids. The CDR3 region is CAGSGTTGSTNEQFF. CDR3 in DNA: TGTGCCGGAAGCGGGACTACCGGCAGCACCAATGAGCAGTTCTTC. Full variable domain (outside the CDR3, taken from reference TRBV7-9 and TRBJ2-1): DTGVSQNPRHKITKRGQNVTFRCDPISEHNRLYWYRQTLGQGPEFLTYFQNEAQLEKSRLLSDRFSAERPKGSFSTLEIQRTEQGDSAMYLCAGSGTTGSTNEQFFGPGTRLTVL.

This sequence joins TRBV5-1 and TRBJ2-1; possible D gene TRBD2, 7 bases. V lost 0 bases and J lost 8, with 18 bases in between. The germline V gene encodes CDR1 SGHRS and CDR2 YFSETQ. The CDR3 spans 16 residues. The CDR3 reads CASSLESGGISDEQFF. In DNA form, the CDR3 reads TGCGCCAGCAGCTTGGAATCGGGGGGCATATCGGATGAGCAGTTCTTC.

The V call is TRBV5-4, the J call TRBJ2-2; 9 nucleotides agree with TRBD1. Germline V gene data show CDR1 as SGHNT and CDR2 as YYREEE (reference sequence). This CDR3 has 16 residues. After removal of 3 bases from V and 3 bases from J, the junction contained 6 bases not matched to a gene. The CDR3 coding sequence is TGTGCCAGCAGCTGGGGACAGGGTGAGGACACCGGGGAGCTGTTTTTT. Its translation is CASSWGQGEDTGELFF.

The CDR3 sequence is CASSSGTSGTGDTQYF. DNA for the CDR3: TGTGCCAGTAGTTCGGGGACTAGCGGCACGGGAGATACGCAGTATTTT. The chain has TRBV19 and TRBJ2-3; TRBD2 matches 11 bases. The V gene's germline CDR1 is LNHDA and CDR2 SQIVND (reference sequence). The CDR3 loop spans 16 amino acids. V lost 5 bases to trimming and J lost 5 bases; unmatched junction nucleotides: 9.

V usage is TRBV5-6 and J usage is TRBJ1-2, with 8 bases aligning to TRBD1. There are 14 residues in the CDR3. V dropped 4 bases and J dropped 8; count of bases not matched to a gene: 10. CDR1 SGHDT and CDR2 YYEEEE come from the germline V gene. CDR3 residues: CASSTTGESLGYTF. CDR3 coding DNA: TGTGCCAGCAGCACGACAGGGGAATCTCTAGGCTACACCTTC.

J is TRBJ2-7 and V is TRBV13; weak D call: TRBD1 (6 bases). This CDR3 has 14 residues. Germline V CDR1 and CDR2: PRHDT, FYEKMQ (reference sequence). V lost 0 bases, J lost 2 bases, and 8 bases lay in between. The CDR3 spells CASSLGGAPYEQYF. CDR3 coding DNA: TGTGCCAGCAGCTTAGGGGGGGCCCCCTACGAGCAGTACTTC. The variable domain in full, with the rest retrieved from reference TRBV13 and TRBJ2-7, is AAGVIQSPRHLIKEKRETATLKCYPIPRHDTVYWYQQGPGQDPQFLISFYEKMQSDKGSIPDRFSAQQFSDYHSELNMSSLELGDSALYFCASSLGGAPYEQYFGPGTRLTVT.

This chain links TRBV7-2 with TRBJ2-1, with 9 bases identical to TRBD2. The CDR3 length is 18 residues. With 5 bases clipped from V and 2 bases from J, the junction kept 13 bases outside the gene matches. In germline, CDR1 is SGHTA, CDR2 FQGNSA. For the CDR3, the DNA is TGTGCCAGCAGCCCCTCGGGTTCTCTAGCGGGGACCTACAATGAGCAGTTCTTC. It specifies CASSPSGSLAGTYNEQFF.

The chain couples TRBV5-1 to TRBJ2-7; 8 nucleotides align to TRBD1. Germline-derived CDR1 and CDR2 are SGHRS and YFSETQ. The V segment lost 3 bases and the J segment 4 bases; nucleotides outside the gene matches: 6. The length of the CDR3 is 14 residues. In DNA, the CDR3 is TGCGCCAGCAGCTCGCGACAGGGGCGGTACGAGCAGTACTTC. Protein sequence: CASSSRQGRYEQYF.

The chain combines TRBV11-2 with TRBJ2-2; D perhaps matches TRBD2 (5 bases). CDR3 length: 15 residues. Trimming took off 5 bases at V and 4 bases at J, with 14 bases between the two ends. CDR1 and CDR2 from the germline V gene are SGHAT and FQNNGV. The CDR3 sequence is CASSPSRGLTGELFF. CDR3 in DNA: TGTGCCAGCAGCCCTTCAAGAGGGCTCACCGGGGAGCTGTTTTTT.

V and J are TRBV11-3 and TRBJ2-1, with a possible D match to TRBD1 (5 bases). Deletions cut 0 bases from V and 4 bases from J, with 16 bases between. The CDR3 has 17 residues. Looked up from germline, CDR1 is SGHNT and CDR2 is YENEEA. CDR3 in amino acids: CASSLDSGSQVYNEQFF. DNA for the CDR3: TGTGCCAGCAGCTTAGATTCTGGCTCACAGGTATACAATGAGCAGTTCTTC. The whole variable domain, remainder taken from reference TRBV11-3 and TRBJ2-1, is EAGVVQSPRYKIIEKKQPVAFWCNPISGHNTLYWYLQNLGQGPELLIRYENEEAVDDSQLPKDRFSAERLKGVDSTLKIQPAELGDSAVYLCASSLDSGSQVYNEQFFGPGTRLTVL.

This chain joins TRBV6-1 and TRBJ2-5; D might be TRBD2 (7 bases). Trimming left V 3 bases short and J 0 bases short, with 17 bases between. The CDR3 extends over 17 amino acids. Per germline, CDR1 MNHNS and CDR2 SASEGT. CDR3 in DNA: TGTGCCAGCAGTGATCTGAGGGGGGGGGTAGACCAAGAGACCCAGTACTTC. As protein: CASSDLRGGVDQETQYF.

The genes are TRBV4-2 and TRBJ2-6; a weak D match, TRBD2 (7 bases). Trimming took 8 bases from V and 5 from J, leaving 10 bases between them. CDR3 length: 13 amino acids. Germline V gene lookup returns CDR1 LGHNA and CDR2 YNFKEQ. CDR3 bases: TGTGCCAGCGGGGGGGGGCGGGCCAACGTCCTGACTTTC. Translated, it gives CASGGGRANVLTF.